This T cell receptor beta chain was obtained from a study of cytomegalovirus exposure and HLA in healthy donors. Study information: Of over 300 genotyped donors, about 81% clustered with self-reported Caucasian donors.

In the PCR, 60 Vbeta and 13 Jbeta primers were used. The assay was immunoSEQ multiplex PCR, and TCRdb's table has in-frame clones only and misses some. The repertoire holds roughly 150,000 clones, 76% seen once, with roughly 1.8% in the top ten. Trimming took 5 bases from V and 4 from J, leaving 11 bases between them. The CDR3 totals 13 residues. Germline values: CDR1 SNHLY, CDR2 FYNNEI. The chain is built from TRBV2 and TRBJ1-1; tentatively, D is TRBD1 (6 bases). The receptor was isolated from a woman aged 40 to 50 in good health and CMV-seronegative. Source material: PBMCs. The CDR3: CASSSRTVTEAFF. DNA of the CDR3: TGTGCCAGCAGTTCCCGGACAGTCACTGAAGCTTTCTTT.